This T cell receptor (beta chain) was sequenced during a study of T cells in Graves' hyperthyroidism and ophthalmopathy. Overall study context: Specimen type is peripheral blood, collected at initial diagnosis prior to any treatment. Overall study results and limits: The model forecast ophthalmopathy, anticipating it by a median around 6.9 months before onset.

From RNA transcripts, TCR beta CDR3 regions were amplified. When the TCR CDR3 underwent first-round RT-PCR, the HTBI primer set was used. One entry per CDR3 protein, called by TCRdb with MiXCR from the multiplex PCR reads. The sample carries about half a million distinct CDR3 sequences, about 16% recorded once. With regard to this clonotype: The antigen remains undetermined.

The PBMCs had their origin in more than 9.5 ml of fresh peripheral blood. Germline values: CDR1 LGHNA, CDR2 YSLEER. Trimming pared 0 bases from V and 5 bases from J, leaving 20 bases between. The CDR3 is 18 amino acids. The chain links TRBV4-3 to TRBJ1-5; D call uncertain. Material for sequencing was blood. This sequence originates from a woman aged 25 to 39 with Graves' ophthalmopathy. CDR3 sequence reads: CASSQESEAQLPYQPQHF. The CDR3 coding sequence is TGCGCCAGCAGCCAAGAATCTGAGGCCCAACTTCCCTATCAGCCCCAGCATTTT.